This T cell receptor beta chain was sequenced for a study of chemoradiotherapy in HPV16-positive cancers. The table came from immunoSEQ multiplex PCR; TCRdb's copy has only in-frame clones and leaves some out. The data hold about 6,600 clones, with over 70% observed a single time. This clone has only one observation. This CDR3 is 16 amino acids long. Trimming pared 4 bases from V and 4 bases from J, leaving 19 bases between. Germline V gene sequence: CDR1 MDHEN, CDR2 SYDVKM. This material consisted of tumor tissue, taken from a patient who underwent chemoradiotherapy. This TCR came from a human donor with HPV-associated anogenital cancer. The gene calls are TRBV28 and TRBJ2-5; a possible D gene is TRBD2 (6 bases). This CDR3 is CASSWRRGRGPETQYF. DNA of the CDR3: TGTGCCAGCAGTTGGCGGAGGGGAAGGGGCCCAGAGACCCAGTACTTC.